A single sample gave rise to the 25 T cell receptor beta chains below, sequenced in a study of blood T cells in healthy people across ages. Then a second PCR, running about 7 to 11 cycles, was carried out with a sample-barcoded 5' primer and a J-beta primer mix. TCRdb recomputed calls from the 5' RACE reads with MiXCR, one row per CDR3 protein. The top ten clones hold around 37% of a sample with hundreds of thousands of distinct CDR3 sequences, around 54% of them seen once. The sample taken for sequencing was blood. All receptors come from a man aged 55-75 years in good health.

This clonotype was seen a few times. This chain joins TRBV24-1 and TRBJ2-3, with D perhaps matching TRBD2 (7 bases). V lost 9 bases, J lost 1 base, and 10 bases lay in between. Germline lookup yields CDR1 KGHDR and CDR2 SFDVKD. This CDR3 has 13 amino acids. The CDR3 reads CATGGAGTDTQYF. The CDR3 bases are TGTGCCACCGGGGGGGCCGGCACAGATACGCAGTATTTT.

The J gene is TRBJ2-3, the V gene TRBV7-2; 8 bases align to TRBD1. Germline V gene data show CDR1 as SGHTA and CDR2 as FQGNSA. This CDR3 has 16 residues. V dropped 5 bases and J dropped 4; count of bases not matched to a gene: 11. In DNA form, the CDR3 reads TGTGCCAGCAGCAGGCGACAGGGGCGCAGGGCAGATACGCAGTATTTT. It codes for CASSRRQGRRADTQYF.

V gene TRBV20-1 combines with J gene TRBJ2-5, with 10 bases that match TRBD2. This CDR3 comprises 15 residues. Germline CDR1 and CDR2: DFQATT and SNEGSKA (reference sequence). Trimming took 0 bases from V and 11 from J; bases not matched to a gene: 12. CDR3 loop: CSAREAGGRNNEQYF. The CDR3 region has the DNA TGCAGTGCTAGAGAAGCGGGGGGGCGGAACAATGAGCAGTACTTC.

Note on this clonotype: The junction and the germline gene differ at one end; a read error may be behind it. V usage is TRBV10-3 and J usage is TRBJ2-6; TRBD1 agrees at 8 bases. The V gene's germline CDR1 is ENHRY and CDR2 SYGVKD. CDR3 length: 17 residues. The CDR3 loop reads CAISESGQGLRANALTF. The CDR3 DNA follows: TGTGCCATCAGTGAGTCCGGACAGGGCCTCAGGGCCAACGCCCTGACTTTC.

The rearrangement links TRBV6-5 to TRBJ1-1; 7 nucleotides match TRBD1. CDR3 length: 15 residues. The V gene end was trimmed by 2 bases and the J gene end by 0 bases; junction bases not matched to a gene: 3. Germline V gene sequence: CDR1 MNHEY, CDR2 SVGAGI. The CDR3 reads CASSYGDSMNTEAFF. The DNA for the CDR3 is TGTGCCAGCAGTTACGGGGACAGCATGAACACTGAAGCTTTCTTT.

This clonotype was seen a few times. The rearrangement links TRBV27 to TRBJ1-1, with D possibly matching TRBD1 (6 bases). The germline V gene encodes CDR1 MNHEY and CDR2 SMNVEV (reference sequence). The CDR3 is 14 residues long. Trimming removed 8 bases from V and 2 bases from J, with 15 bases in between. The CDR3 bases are TGTGCCAGCGGCAGGGTGGGGGGCAACACTGAAGCTTTCTTT. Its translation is CASGRVGGNTEAFF.

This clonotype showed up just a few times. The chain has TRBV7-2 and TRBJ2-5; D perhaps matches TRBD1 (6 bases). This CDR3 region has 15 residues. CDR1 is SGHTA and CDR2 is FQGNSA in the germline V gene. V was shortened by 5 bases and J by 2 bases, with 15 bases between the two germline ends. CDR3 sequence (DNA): TGTGCCAGCAGCCCCTTGCCGGGACATCAAGAGACCCAGTACTTC. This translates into CASSPLPGHQETQYF.

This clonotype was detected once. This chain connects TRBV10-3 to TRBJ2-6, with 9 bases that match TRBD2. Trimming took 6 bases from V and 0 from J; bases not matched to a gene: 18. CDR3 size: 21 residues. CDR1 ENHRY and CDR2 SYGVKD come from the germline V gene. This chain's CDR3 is CAISLPEVPSGACSGANVLTF. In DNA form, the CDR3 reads TGTGCCATCAGCTTACCAGAGGTCCCTAGCGGGGCTTGCTCTGGGGCCAACGTCCTGACTTTC.

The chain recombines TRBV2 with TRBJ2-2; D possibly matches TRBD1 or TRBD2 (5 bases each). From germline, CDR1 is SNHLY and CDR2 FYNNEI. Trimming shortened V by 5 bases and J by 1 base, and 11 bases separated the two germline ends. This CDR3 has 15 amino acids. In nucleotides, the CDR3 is TGTGCCAGCAGTTCCGGGACGGGGAACACCGGGGAGCTGTTTTTT. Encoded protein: CASSSGTGNTGELFF.

CDR3 in DNA: TGTGCCAGCAGTTTACACAGGGAGGATGAGCAGTTCTTC. This gives the protein CASSLHREDEQFF. This chain joins TRBV12-3 or TRBV12-4 and TRBJ2-1; D possibly matches TRBD1 or TRBD2 (6 bases each). The CDR3 is 13 residues long. The ends were cut back, 2 bases at V and 8 bases at J, with 10 bases in the middle.

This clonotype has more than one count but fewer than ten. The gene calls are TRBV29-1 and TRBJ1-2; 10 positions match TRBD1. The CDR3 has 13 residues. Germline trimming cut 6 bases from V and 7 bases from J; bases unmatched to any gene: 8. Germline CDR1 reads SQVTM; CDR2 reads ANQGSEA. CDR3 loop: CSVGWDRGTGYTF. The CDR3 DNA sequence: TGCAGCGTCGGGTGGGACAGGGGAACTGGCTACACCTTC.

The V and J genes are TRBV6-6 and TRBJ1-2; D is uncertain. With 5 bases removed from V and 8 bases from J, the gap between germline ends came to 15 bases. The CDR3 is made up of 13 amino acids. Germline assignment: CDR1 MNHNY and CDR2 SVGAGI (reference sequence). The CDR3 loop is CASSPRANNGYTF. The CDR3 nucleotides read TGTGCCAGCAGTCCCCGGGCCAACAACGGCTACACCTTC.

The CDR3 is CASSVAGWGTDTQYF. The CDR3 coding sequence is TGTGCCAGCAGCGTAGCCGGTTGGGGCACAGATACGCAGTATTTT. This chain connects TRBV9 to TRBJ2-3; D ambiguous. The V gene lost 0 bases and the J gene lost 1 base, with 9 bases spanning the gap. CDR1 and CDR2 (germline): SGDLS, YYNGEE. The CDR3 runs to 15 residues. Combining the CDR3 with reference TRBV9 and TRBJ2-3 gives the whole variable domain DSGVTQTPKHLITATGQRVTLRCSPRSGDLSVYWYQQSLDQGLQFLIQYYNGEERAKGNILERFSAQQFPDLHSELNLSSLELGDSALYFCASSVAGWGTDTQYFGPGTRLTVL.

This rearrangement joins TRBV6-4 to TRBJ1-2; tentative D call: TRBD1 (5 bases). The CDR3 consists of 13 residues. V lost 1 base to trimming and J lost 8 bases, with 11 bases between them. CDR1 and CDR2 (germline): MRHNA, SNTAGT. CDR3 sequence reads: CASSDLPGRGYTF. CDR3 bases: TGTGCCAGCAGTGACTTGCCAGGGAGGGGCTACACCTTC.

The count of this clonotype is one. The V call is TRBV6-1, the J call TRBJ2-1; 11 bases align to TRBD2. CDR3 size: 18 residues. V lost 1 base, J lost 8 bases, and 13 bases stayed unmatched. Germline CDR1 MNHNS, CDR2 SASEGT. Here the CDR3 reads CASSEELGLAGGLDEQFF. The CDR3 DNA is TGTGCCAGCAGTGAAGAATTGGGGCTAGCGGGGGGTTTGGATGAGCAGTTCTTC.

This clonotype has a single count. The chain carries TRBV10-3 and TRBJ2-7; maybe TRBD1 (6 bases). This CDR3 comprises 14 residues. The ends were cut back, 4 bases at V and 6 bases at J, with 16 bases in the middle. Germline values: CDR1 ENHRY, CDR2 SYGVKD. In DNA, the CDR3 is TGTGCCATCAGTGTTTCGACAGGTAGTCGCGAGCAGTACTTC. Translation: CAISVSTGSREQYF.

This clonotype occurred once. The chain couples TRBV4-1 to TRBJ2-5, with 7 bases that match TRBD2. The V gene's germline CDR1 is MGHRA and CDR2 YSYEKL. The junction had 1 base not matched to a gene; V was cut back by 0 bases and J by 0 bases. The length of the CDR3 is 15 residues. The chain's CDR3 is CASSQEGGDQETQYF. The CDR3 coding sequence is TGCGCCAGCAGCCAAGAGGGGGGGGACCAAGAGACCCAGTACTTC.

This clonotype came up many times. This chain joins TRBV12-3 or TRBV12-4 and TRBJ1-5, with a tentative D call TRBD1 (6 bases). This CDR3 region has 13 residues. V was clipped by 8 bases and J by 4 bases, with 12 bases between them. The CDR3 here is CASSRRGNQPQHF. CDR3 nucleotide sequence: TGTGCCAGCTCACGCAGGGGTAATCAGCCCCAGCATTTT.

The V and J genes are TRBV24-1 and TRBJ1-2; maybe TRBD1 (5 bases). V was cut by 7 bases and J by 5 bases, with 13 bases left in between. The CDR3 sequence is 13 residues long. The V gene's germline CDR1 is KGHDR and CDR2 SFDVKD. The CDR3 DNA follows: TGTGCCACCAGCGAGGGACGGTGGTATGGCTACACCTTC. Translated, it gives CATSEGRWYGYTF.

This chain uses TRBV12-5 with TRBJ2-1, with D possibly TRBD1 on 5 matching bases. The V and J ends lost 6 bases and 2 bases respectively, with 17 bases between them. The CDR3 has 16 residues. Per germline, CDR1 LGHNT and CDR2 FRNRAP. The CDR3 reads CASGAPQGSPYNEQFF. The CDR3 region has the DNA TGTGCTAGTGGAGCCCCGCAGGGATCCCCCTACAATGAGCAGTTCTTC. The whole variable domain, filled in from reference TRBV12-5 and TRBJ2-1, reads DARVTQTPRHKVTEMGQEVTMRCQPILGHNTVFWYRQTMMQGLELLAYFRNRAPLDDSGMPKDRFSAEMPDATLATLKIQPSEPRDSAVYFCASGAPQGSPYNEQFFGPGTRLTVL.

Written as DNA, the CDR3 is TGCAGTGCTAGAGAGGGCCGCTCCTACGAGCAGTACTTC. Protein sequence: CSAREGRSYEQYF. The chain combines TRBV20-1 with TRBJ2-4, with unresolved D. The J call may be wrong; the DNA end is better matched by TRBJ2-7. The germline V gene has CDR1 DFQATT and CDR2 SNEGSKA (reference sequence). The CDR3 has 13 residues.

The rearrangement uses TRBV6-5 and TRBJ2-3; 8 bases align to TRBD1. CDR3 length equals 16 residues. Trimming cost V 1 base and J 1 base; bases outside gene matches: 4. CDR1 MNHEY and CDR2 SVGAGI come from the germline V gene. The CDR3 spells CASSYYGQGGTDTQYF. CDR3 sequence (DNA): TGTGCCAGCAGTTACTACGGACAGGGTGGCACAGATACGCAGTATTTT.

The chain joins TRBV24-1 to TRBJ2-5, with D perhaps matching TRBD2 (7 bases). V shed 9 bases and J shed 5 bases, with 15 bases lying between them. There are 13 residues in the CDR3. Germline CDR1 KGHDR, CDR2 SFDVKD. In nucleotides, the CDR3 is TGTGCCACCGGTCCGGGGGGCCAGGAGACCCAGTACTTC. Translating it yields CATGPGGQETQYF.

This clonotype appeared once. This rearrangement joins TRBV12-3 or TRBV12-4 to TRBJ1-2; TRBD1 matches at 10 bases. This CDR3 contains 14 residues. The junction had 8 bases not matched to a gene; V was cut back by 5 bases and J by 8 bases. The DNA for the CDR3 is TGTGCCAGCAGTCCCGGACAGGGGGTCAGGGGCTACACCTTC. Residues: CASSPGQGVRGYTF.

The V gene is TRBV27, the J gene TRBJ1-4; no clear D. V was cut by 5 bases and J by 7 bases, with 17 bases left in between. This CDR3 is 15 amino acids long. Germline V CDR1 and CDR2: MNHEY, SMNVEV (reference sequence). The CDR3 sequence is CASSIKGYSSEKLFF. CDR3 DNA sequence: TGTGCCAGCAGTATAAAGGGATACTCCTCTGAAAAACTGTTTTTT.